Listed here are 30 T cell receptor beta chains from one sample, sequenced in a study of human T cells and chemical hapten exposure. Time point given: patch test 3, about 24 weeks after DPC sensitization. Treatment here: therapeutic diphenylcyclopropenone sensitization with weekly scalp DPC. MiXCR was run by TCRdb on the RACE reads, yielding one entry per CDR3 protein. Found here are 150,000 to 200,000 distinct CDR3 sequences, approximately 24% of them singletons; the top ten hold 2% to 3%. Sample: whole blood, taken in connection with sensitization to the hapten diphenylcyclopropenone (DPC). These receptors originate from a woman aged 40 to 49 with alopecia areata. Some clones in this sample may be carry-over from other donors' samples.

In this sample, this clonotype turned up a few times. CDR3 sequence reads: CASSFVGGQRATDQYF. The CDR3 bases are TGTGCCAGCAGTTTTGTGGGGGGACAGCGCGCAACGGACCAGTACTTC. V usage is TRBV28 and J usage is TRBJ2-7, with D possibly TRBD1 on 7 matching bases. CDR3 length equals 16 residues. Trimming stripped 3 bases from V and 10 bases from J, with 25 bases between. From germline, CDR1 is MDHEN and CDR2 SYDVKM.

This clonotype has more than one count but fewer than ten. The CDR3 DNA reads as TGTGCCAGCAGCTTGTCGGGGTATACCTACGAGCAGTACTTC. It yields the protein CASSLSGYTYEQYF. The J gene is TRBJ2-7, the V gene TRBV7-9, with D perhaps TRBD2 (5 bases). The germline V and J ends were trimmed by 3 bases and 2 bases, with 11 bases remaining between them. This CDR3 comprises 14 residues. Germline assignment: CDR1 SEHNR and CDR2 FQNEAQ (reference sequence).

The V call is TRBV6-2 or TRBV6-3, the J call TRBJ1-3; weak D call: TRBD1 (5 bases). This CDR3 is 16 amino acids long. V was shortened by 0 bases and J by 0 bases, with 9 bases between the two germline ends. In germline, CDR1 is MNHEY, CDR2 SVGEGT. The CDR3: CASSYSGPDSGNTIYF. CDR3 DNA: TGTGCCAGCAGTTACTCGGGGCCGGACTCTGGAAACACCATATATTTT.

This chain joins TRBV20-1 and TRBJ2-1, with a weak D call TRBD2 (6 bases). The V end was cut by 0 bases, the J end by 0 bases, with 9 bases between. Germline V gene lookup returns CDR1 DFQATT and CDR2 SNEGSKA (reference sequence). This CDR3 contains 15 residues. Here the CDR3 DNA reads TGCAGTGCTAGAGATCCCGGGAGCTCCTACAATGAGCAGTTCTTC. Protein product: CSARDPGSSYNEQFF.

This clonotype has at least ten counts. The rearrangement uses TRBV20-1 and TRBJ1-5; D is uncertain. Trimming took 1 base from V and 5 from J, leaving 9 bases between them. The CDR3 has 13 residues. Germline loops: CDR1 DFQATT, CDR2 SNEGSKA (reference sequence). CDR3 coding DNA: TGCAGTGCTAGAGCCGGGTTCGATCAGCCCCAGCATTTT. Its protein is CSARAGFDQPQHF.

This chain links TRBV7-2 with TRBJ1-5; D ambiguous. CDR1 is SGHTA and CDR2 is FQGNSA in the germline V gene. The V and J ends lost 5 bases and 2 bases respectively, with 7 bases between them. This CDR3 contains 13 residues. The CDR3 loop is CASSRPGNQPQHF. The CDR3 DNA reads TGTGCCAGCAGCCGCCCAGGCAATCAGCCCCAGCATTTT.

The rearrangement uses TRBV5-1 and TRBJ2-7, with 7 bases aligning to TRBD1. Germline V gene data show CDR1 as SGHRS and CDR2 as YFSETQ. Trimming took 2 bases from V and 5 from J; bases not matched to a gene: 7. The CDR3 has 14 amino acids. The CDR3 region is CASSLDIGGNEQYF. The CDR3 nucleotides are TGCGCCAGCAGCTTAGATATAGGGGGCAACGAGCAGTACTTC. The full variable domain, completed using reference TRBV5-1 and TRBJ2-7, is KAGVTQTPRYLIKTRGQQVTLSCSPISGHRSVSWYQQTPGQGLQFLFEYFSETQRNKGNFPGRFSGRQFSNSRSEMNVSTLELGDSALYLCASSLDIGGNEQYFGPGTRLTVT.

The table lists this clonotype with many counts. The rearrangement joins TRBV14 to TRBJ2-1; D is unresolved. V was pared by 3 bases and J by 0 bases, with 15 bases between. Germline values: CDR1 SGHDN, CDR2 FVKESK. This CDR3 is built from 17 residues. The CDR3 is CASSHPARRSSYNEQFF. DNA of the CDR3: TGTGCCAGCAGCCATCCCGCCAGACGAAGCTCCTACAATGAGCAGTTCTTC.

The V call is TRBV6-1, the J call TRBJ2-2; tentative D call: TRBD1 (5 bases). V was pared by 3 bases and J by 6 bases, with 11 bases between. The CDR3 runs to 14 residues. Germline CDR1 reads MNHNS; CDR2 reads SASEGT. The chain's CDR3 is CASSEGPWAGELFF. DNA of the CDR3: TGTGCCAGCAGTGAGGGGCCCTGGGCCGGGGAGCTGTTTTTT.

The table lists this clonotype with a few counts. The V and J genes are TRBV28 and TRBJ1-1; possible D gene TRBD1, 5 bases. CDR1 and CDR2 from the germline V gene are MDHEN and SYDVKM. The CDR3 has 13 residues. Trimming removed 5 bases at V and 5 bases at J, with 12 bases between. The CDR3: CASSPTRDTEAFF. The CDR3 coding sequence is TGTGCCAGCAGTCCAACCAGGGATACTGAAGCTTTCTTT.

Turning to this clonotype: One base away lies a much larger clone, so this may be a sequencing read error. The conserved phenylalanine or tryptophan is not found at the CDR3 terminus, so this likely reflects a read error. The chain couples TRBV20-1 to TRBJ1-5, with no clear D. V was clipped by 1 base and J by 0 bases, with 7 bases between them. The CDR3 spans 14 residues. CDR1 is DFQATT and CDR2 is SNEGSKA in the germline V gene (reference sequence). CDR3 region: CSARGLYSNQPQHL. CDR3 bases: TGCAGTGCTAGAGGGCTTTATAGCAATCAGCCCCAGCATCTT.

This chain connects TRBV4-1 to TRBJ1-2, with D possibly TRBD1 on 6 matching bases. Trimming pared 1 base from V and 3 bases from J, leaving 12 bases between. The CDR3 contains 15 residues. Per the germline V gene, CDR1 is MGHRA and CDR2 is YSYEKL. DNA of the CDR3: TGCGCCAGCAGCCAAGCCTGGACAGCAGACTATGGCTACACCTTC. Encoded protein: CASSQAWTADYGYTF.

This clonotype was observed a handful of times. V and J are TRBV12-3 or TRBV12-4 and TRBJ1-6; 8 positions agree with TRBD1. With 7 bases clipped from V and 12 bases from J, the junction kept 5 bases outside the gene matches. The CDR3 totals 12 residues. CDR3 protein: CASTIDRGPLHF. The DNA of the CDR3 is TGTGCCAGCACCATTGACAGGGGACCCCTCCACTTT.

In this sample, this clonotype turned up a few times. The chain recombines TRBV29-1 with TRBJ2-3; 9 nucleotides line up with TRBD1. The CDR3 is 14 residues long. The V segment lost 4 bases and the J segment 2 bases; nucleotides outside the gene matches: 4. Germline V lookup: CDR1 SQVTM, CDR2 ANQGSEA. The CDR3 DNA is TGCAGCGTTGTACAGGGGGCCTTCACAGATACGCAGTATTTT. Protein sequence: CSVVQGAFTDTQYF.

The chain has TRBV20-1 and TRBJ2-2, with D perhaps TRBD2 (5 bases). V shed 3 bases and J shed 3 bases, with 20 bases lying between them. This CDR3 has 17 residues. Germline values: CDR1 DFQATT, CDR2 SNEGSKA (reference sequence). CDR3 amino acids: CSARPPLRGRDTGELFF. CDR3 DNA sequence: TGCAGTGCTAGGCCTCCGCTCCGAGGGAGAGACACCGGGGAGCTGTTTTTT.

The rearrangement joins TRBV11-2 to TRBJ1-3, with D hard to call. Germline CDR1 SGHAT, CDR2 FQNNGV. V gave up 1 base and J gave up 0 bases, with 7 bases separating them. This CDR3 comprises 15 residues. CDR3 residues: CASSLGGASGNTIYF. The CDR3 DNA follows: TGTGCCAGCAGCTTAGGGGGAGCCTCTGGAAACACCATATATTTT.

This clonotype has a handful of counts. The J gene is TRBJ1-5, the V gene TRBV4-3; D gene unclear. The CDR3 has 13 residues. V dropped 0 bases and J dropped 9 bases, with 9 bases sitting between them. CDR1 and CDR2 (germline): LGHNA, YSLEER. CDR3 protein: CASSQDTGRPQHF. The CDR3, as DNA: TGCGCCAGCAGCCAAGATACGGGGAGGCCCCAGCATTTT.

The J gene is TRBJ2-7, the V gene TRBV30; 8 nucleotides agree with TRBD1. Per the germline V gene, CDR1 is GTSNPN and CDR2 is SVGIG (reference sequence). This CDR3 has 15 amino acids. After removal of 8 bases from V and 3 bases from J, the junction contained 15 bases not matched to a gene. The DNA for the CDR3 is TGTGCCGGGTCCGATCACAGGGGGGCGAGCTACGAGCAGTACTTC. Its protein product is CAGSDHRGASYEQYF.

This clonotype was seen a handful of times. The rearrangement links TRBV7-2 to TRBJ2-7, with TRBD1 matching 7 bases. J gave up 0 bases and V 0 bases, and 8 bases lay outside the gene matches. The CDR3 covers 17 residues. Germline-derived CDR1 and CDR2 are SGHTA and FQGNSA. DNA of the CDR3: TGTGCCAGCAGCTTAGCGGGGACAGCCTTCAGCTCCTACGAGCAGTACTTC. It encodes CASSLAGTAFSSYEQYF.

The chain joins TRBV20-1 to TRBJ2-2, with TRBD2 matching 9 bases. Germline lookup yields CDR1 DFQATT and CDR2 SNEGSKA (reference sequence). Germline trimming cut 2 bases from V and 2 bases from J; bases unmatched to any gene: 9. The CDR3 has 17 residues. For the CDR3, the DNA is TGCAGTGCTAGACCTTCGACTAGCGGACTTAACACCGGGGAGCTGTTTTTT. Its protein is CSARPSTSGLNTGELFF.

This clonotype was counted at least ten times. The genes are TRBV5-1 and TRBJ1-1; possibly TRBD1 for D (5 bases). This CDR3 has 15 residues. Germline CDR1 is SGHRS and CDR2 is YFSETQ. V was trimmed by 0 bases and J by 1 base, leaving 10 bases between them. The CDR3 loop is CASSLGGQGNTEAFF. DNA of the CDR3: TGCGCCAGCAGCTTGGGGGGCCAGGGGAACACTGAAGCTTTCTTT.

The rearrangement joins TRBV4-2 to TRBJ2-3, with D perhaps matching TRBD1 or TRBD2 (5 bases each). This CDR3 has 16 amino acids. The V gene's germline CDR1 is LGHNA and CDR2 YNFKEQ. V shed 4 bases and J shed 8 bases, with 22 bases lying between them. CDR3 residues: CASSPLAGTAVGTQYF. DNA for the CDR3: TGTGCCAGCAGCCCCTTAGCCGGGACGGCCGTCGGTACGCAGTATTTT.

This clonotype was observed a handful of times. The chain recombines TRBV5-1 with TRBJ2-1; no clear D gene. This CDR3 spans 16 amino acids. Germline CDR1 reads SGHRS; CDR2 reads YFSETQ. V was trimmed by 0 bases and J by 0 bases, leaving 10 bases between them. Here the CDR3 DNA reads TGCGCCAGCAGCTTGGACGCACTGAGCTCCTACAATGAGCAGTTCTTC. Amino acid sequence: CASSLDALSSYNEQFF.

This clonotype has just a few counts. The chain couples TRBV20-1 to TRBJ2-1; D uncertain. Trimming pared 1 base from V and 7 bases from J, leaving 14 bases between. This CDR3 region has 14 residues. Germline-derived CDR1 and CDR2 are DFQATT and SNEGSKA (reference sequence). CDR3 DNA sequence: TGCAGTGCTAGAGGGTACGATTTAGGGAATGAGCAGTTCTTC. Its translation is CSARGYDLGNEQFF.

Only a few counts were recorded for this clonotype. The V call is TRBV15, the J call TRBJ2-3; tentatively, D is TRBD2 (6 bases). V was clipped by 5 bases and J by 2 bases, with 14 bases between them. Germline loops: CDR1 LNHNV, CDR2 YYDKDF (reference sequence). The CDR3 is 15 residues long. The chain's CDR3 is CATSGGLLFTDTQYF. CDR3 DNA sequence: TGTGCCACCAGCGGGGGACTTCTTTTCACAGATACGCAGTATTTT. Based on the CDR3 plus reference TRBV15 and TRBJ2-3, the full variable domain is DAMVIQNPRYQVTQFGKPVTLSCSQTLNHNVMYWYQQKSSQAPKLLFHYYDKDFNNEADTPDNFQSRRPNTSFCFLDIRSPGLGDTAMYLCATSGGLLFTDTQYFGPGTRLTVL.

This clonotype was picked up many times. This sequence joins TRBV5-1 and TRBJ2-7, with no clear D. Trimming took 6 bases from V and 2 from J, leaving 12 bases between them. CDR1 is SGHRS, CDR2 YFSETQ, per germline. This CDR3 has 13 amino acids. DNA of the CDR3: TGCGCCAGCACCTCGATCTCTACCTACGAGCAGTACTTC. Protein sequence: CASTSISTYEQYF.

J is TRBJ2-6 and V is TRBV29-1; TRBD2 might be the D (5 bases). Germline CDR1 reads SQVTM; CDR2 reads ANQGSEA. V shed 7 bases and J shed 2 bases, with 12 bases lying between them. The CDR3 contains 14 residues. The CDR3 DNA reads as TGCAGCGGTCTAGTGGGAGCTGGGGCCAACGTCCTGACTTTC. Translation: CSGLVGAGANVLTF.

The chain employs TRBV20-1 and TRBJ2-5, with TRBD2 as a possible D gene (6 bases). Germline lookup yields CDR1 DFQATT and CDR2 SNEGSKA (reference sequence). This CDR3 has 14 residues. V was trimmed by 2 bases and J by 9 bases, leaving 19 bases between them. CDR3 coding DNA: TGCAGTGCTAGACCTCCGGCCCCGCGGGATTCCCAGTACTTC. Translated: CSARPPAPRDSQYF.

J is TRBJ2-7 and V is TRBV4-2; D ambiguous. The germline V gene has CDR1 LGHNA and CDR2 YNFKEQ. Trimming shortened V by 0 bases and J by 3 bases, and 9 bases separated the two germline ends. The length of the CDR3 is 14 residues. Here the CDR3 reads CASSQDGVGYEQYF. The CDR3 DNA follows: TGTGCCAGCAGCCAAGATGGGGTAGGCTACGAGCAGTACTTC.

The sample holds many counts of this clonotype. The rearrangement links TRBV29-1 to TRBJ2-6, with D hard to call. From germline, CDR1 is SQVTM and CDR2 ANQGSEA. The CDR3 spans 14 residues. The V gene lost 6 bases and the J gene lost 0 bases, with 9 bases spanning the gap. The CDR3 DNA follows: TGCAGCGTCACGGGCCCCTCTGGGGCCAACGTCCTGACTTTC. Protein sequence: CSVTGPSGANVLTF. The full variable domain, in which reference TRBV29-1 and TRBJ2-6 provide the parts outside the CDR3, is SAVISQKPSRDICQRGTSLTIQCQVDSQVTMMFWYRQQPGQSLTLIATANQGSEATYESGFVIDKFPISRPNLTFSTLTVSNMSPEDSSIYLCSVTGPSGANVLTFGAGSRLTVL.